The next 3 T cell receptor beta chains were all read from a single sample in a study of T cell responses to AZD1222 COVID-19 vaccine (dated by TCRdb to about 2021). Sample time point, as interpreted from the label and publication: baseline before first vaccination. Libraries were made using the immunoSEQ multiplex PCR assay. TCRdb provides this immuneACCESS table in a form limited to in-frame rearrangements. Some clones are lacking; in checked studies, under half of them reflect an unresolved V gene, and why the rest are absent is not known. Recorded for this sample are around 160,000 clones; around 90% of them occurred a single time. The ten largest clones represent 5.2% of the sample. The sequencing here drew on peripheral blood, taken on day 0 of AZD1222 vaccination. These receptors originate from an adult in good health.

The chain couples TRBV15 to TRBJ1-5, with D hard to call. The CDR3 has 14 amino acids. The V end was cut by 3 bases, the J end by 4 bases, with 10 bases between. The germline V gene has CDR1 LNHNV and CDR2 YYDKDF (reference sequence). In nucleotides, the CDR3 is TGTGCCACCAGCAGGGTGGTCCTGAATCAGCCCCAGCATTTT. Its protein product is CATSRVVLNQPQHF. Looking up the rest from reference TRBV15 and TRBJ1-5 gives the full variable domain: DAMVIQNPRYQVTQFGKPVTLSCSQTLNHNVMYWYQQKSSQAPKLLFHYYDKDFNNEADTPDNFQSRRPNTSFCFLDIRSPGLGDTAMYLCATSRVVLNQPQHFGDGTRLSIL.

V gene TRBV24-1 combines with J gene TRBJ2-6; possibly TRBD2 for D (6 bases). In germline, CDR1 is KGHDR, CDR2 SFDVKD. The CDR3 is 15 residues long. The V end lost 4 bases, the J end lost 2 bases, and 8 bases lay between the germline ends. CDR3 coding DNA: TGTGCCACCAGTGAGCGGGGCGCTGGGGCCAACGTCCTGACTTTC. Amino acids: CATSERGAGANVLTF.

The J gene is TRBJ2-1, the V gene TRBV5-1; 14 bases agree with TRBD2. Per germline, CDR1 SGHRS and CDR2 YFSETQ. The CDR3 is 16 residues long. V lost 0 bases, J lost 8 bases, and 4 bases stayed unmatched. The CDR3 DNA reads TGCGCCAGCAGCTTGGCAGGACTAGCGGGGGGCGATGAGCAGTTCTTC. Translation gives CASSLAGLAGGDEQFF.